This T cell receptor beta chain emerged from a study of multiple sclerosis patients with progressive multifocal leukoencephalopathy. Study-wide points: Lower normalized Shannon entropy suggested reduced TRB diversity in most PML patients.

With regard to this clone: What it binds is unknown.

The time point here: time of PML onset. Prior interferon beta treatment was universal, and the PML patients were all female. T3 blood samples were collected at the time of PML onset. Assay used: immunoSEQ multiplex PCR; TCRdb lists only in-frame clones, some missing. This sample has more than 30,000 clones; roughly 90% occur once, and the top ten carry about 5.7%. The input for sequencing was PBMCs, taken from a patient treated with natalizumab. The sequence derives from a woman aged 40 to 49 with progressive multifocal leukoencephalopathy.

CDR3 DNA sequence: TGTGCCAGCAGTTCCGGACTAGCGTATACGCAGTATTTT. It codes for CASSSGLAYTQYF. The chain couples TRBV28 to TRBJ2-3; 9 nucleotides match TRBD2. Losses at the gene ends were 4 bases for V and 7 bases for J; bases not matched to a gene: 3. This CDR3 contains 13 residues. CDR1 is MDHEN and CDR2 is SYDVKM in the germline V gene.